This is a list of T cell receptor beta chains from one sample in a study of spatial heterogeneity in lung cancer. A single record per CDR3 protein comes from TCRdb applying MiXCR to the 5' RACE reads. This table holds more than 30,000 distinct CDR3 sequences, around 5.8% found once. Sequencing used PBMCs, obtained at surgery. These receptors were obtained from a male donor with early-stage non-small cell lung cancer. Both conserved end residues are part of each CDR3. A D gene is named only where the DNA matches it firmly. Size is omitted from some rows. Given values are once, few, many or a class for expanded clones.

clone_size: many
v_call: TRBV5-5
j_call: TRBJ2-2
d_call: NA
cdr3_aa: CASSLQSVRLNTGELFF
cdr3_nt: TGTGCCAGCAGCTTGCAATCAGTCAGGCTTAACACCGGGGAGCTGTTTTTT

clone_size: few
v_call: TRBV27
j_call: TRBJ2-7
d_call: TRBD1
cdr3_aa: CASSLKAPGQGYEQYF
cdr3_nt: TGTGCCAGCAGTTTAAAAGCTCCGGGACAGGGCTACGAGCAGTACTTC

clone_size: few
v_call: TRBV7-2
j_call: TRBJ1-2
d_call: NA
cdr3_aa: CASSLDRASYGYTF
cdr3_nt: TGTGCCAGCAGCTTAGACAGGGCTAGCTATGGCTACACCTTC

clone_size: many
v_call: TRBV12-3/TRBV12-4
j_call: TRBJ2-7
d_call: TRBD1
cdr3_aa: CASRSGQSYEQYF
cdr3_nt: TGTGCCAGCAGGTCGGGACAGTCCTACGAGCAGTACTTC

clone_size: many
v_call: TRBV3-1
j_call: TRBJ1-1
d_call: NA
cdr3_aa: CASSQRGGSEAFF
cdr3_nt: TGTGCCAGCAGCCAAAGGGGGGGGTCTGAAGCTTTCTTT

clone_size: many
v_call: TRBV10-3
j_call: TRBJ1-1
d_call: TRBD1
cdr3_aa: CAIDRGGTAFF
cdr3_nt: TGTGCCATCGACAGGGGCGGTACGGCTTTCTTT

clone_size: many
v_call: TRBV7-9
j_call: TRBJ2-5
d_call: TRBD1
cdr3_aa: CASSLGERTGLETQYF
cdr3_nt: TGTGCCAGCAGCTTAGGAGAGAGGACAGGCTTGGAGACCCAGTACTTC

clone_size: many
v_call: TRBV20-1
j_call: TRBJ1-5
d_call: TRBD1
cdr3_aa: CSATGTDRVQPQHF
cdr3_nt: TGCAGTGCTACCGGGACAGATCGTGTTCAGCCCCAGCATTTT

clone_size: many
v_call: TRBV6-1
j_call: TRBJ2-5
d_call: TRBD1
cdr3_aa: CASSEASGGQETQYF
cdr3_nt: TGTGCCAGCAGTGAAGCGTCAGGGGGCCAAGAGACCCAGTACTTC

clone_size: many
v_call: TRBV6-1
j_call: TRBJ1-1
d_call: NA
cdr3_aa: CASSNRDTEAFF
cdr3_nt: TGTGCCAGCAGCAACAGGGACACTGAAGCTTTCTTT

clone_size: many
v_call: TRBV6-2/TRBV6-3
j_call: TRBJ2-7
d_call: NA
cdr3_aa: CASSFGPPSGQYF
cdr3_nt: TGTGCCAGCAGTTTCGGGCCCCCGAGTGGGCAGTACTTC

clone_size: many
v_call: TRBV28
j_call: TRBJ1-2
d_call: NA
cdr3_aa: CASSLLVANYGYTF
cdr3_nt: TGTGCCAGCAGTTTATTGGTTGCTAACTATGGCTACACCTTC

clone_size: many
v_call: TRBV29-1
j_call: TRBJ2-3
d_call: NA
cdr3_aa: CSGRGPPTDTQYF
cdr3_nt: TGCAGCGGGAGGGGCCCCCCCACAGATACGCAGTATTTT

clone_size: NA
v_call: TRBV30
j_call: TRBJ1-6
d_call: NA
cdr3_aa: CAWSVPGLRGSYNSPLHF
cdr3_nt: TGTGCCTGGAGTGTACCCGGGTTACGGGGCTCCTATAATTCACCCCTCCACTTT

clone_size: many
v_call: TRBV6-2/TRBV6-3
j_call: TRBJ2-1
d_call: NA
cdr3_aa: CASIGFGSSYNEQFF
cdr3_nt: TGTGCCAGCATTGGGTTCGGGAGCTCCTACAATGAGCAGTTCTTC

clone_size: many
v_call: TRBV15
j_call: TRBJ2-5
d_call: NA
cdr3_aa: CATSFGKAETQYF
cdr3_nt: TGTGCCACCAGCTTCGGAAAAGCGGAGACCCAGTACTTC

clone_size: NA
v_call: TRBV28
j_call: TRBJ1-3
d_call: TRBD1
cdr3_aa: CASSAVLGQAGNTIYF
cdr3_nt: TGTGCCAGCAGCGCAGTCCTGGGACAGGCTGGAAACACCATATATTTT

clone_size: few
v_call: TRBV12-3/TRBV12-4
j_call: TRBJ2-3
d_call: TRBD2
cdr3_aa: CASSSTSGGTDTQYF
cdr3_nt: TGTGCCAGCAGTTCGACTAGCGGGGGCACAGATACGCAGTATTTT